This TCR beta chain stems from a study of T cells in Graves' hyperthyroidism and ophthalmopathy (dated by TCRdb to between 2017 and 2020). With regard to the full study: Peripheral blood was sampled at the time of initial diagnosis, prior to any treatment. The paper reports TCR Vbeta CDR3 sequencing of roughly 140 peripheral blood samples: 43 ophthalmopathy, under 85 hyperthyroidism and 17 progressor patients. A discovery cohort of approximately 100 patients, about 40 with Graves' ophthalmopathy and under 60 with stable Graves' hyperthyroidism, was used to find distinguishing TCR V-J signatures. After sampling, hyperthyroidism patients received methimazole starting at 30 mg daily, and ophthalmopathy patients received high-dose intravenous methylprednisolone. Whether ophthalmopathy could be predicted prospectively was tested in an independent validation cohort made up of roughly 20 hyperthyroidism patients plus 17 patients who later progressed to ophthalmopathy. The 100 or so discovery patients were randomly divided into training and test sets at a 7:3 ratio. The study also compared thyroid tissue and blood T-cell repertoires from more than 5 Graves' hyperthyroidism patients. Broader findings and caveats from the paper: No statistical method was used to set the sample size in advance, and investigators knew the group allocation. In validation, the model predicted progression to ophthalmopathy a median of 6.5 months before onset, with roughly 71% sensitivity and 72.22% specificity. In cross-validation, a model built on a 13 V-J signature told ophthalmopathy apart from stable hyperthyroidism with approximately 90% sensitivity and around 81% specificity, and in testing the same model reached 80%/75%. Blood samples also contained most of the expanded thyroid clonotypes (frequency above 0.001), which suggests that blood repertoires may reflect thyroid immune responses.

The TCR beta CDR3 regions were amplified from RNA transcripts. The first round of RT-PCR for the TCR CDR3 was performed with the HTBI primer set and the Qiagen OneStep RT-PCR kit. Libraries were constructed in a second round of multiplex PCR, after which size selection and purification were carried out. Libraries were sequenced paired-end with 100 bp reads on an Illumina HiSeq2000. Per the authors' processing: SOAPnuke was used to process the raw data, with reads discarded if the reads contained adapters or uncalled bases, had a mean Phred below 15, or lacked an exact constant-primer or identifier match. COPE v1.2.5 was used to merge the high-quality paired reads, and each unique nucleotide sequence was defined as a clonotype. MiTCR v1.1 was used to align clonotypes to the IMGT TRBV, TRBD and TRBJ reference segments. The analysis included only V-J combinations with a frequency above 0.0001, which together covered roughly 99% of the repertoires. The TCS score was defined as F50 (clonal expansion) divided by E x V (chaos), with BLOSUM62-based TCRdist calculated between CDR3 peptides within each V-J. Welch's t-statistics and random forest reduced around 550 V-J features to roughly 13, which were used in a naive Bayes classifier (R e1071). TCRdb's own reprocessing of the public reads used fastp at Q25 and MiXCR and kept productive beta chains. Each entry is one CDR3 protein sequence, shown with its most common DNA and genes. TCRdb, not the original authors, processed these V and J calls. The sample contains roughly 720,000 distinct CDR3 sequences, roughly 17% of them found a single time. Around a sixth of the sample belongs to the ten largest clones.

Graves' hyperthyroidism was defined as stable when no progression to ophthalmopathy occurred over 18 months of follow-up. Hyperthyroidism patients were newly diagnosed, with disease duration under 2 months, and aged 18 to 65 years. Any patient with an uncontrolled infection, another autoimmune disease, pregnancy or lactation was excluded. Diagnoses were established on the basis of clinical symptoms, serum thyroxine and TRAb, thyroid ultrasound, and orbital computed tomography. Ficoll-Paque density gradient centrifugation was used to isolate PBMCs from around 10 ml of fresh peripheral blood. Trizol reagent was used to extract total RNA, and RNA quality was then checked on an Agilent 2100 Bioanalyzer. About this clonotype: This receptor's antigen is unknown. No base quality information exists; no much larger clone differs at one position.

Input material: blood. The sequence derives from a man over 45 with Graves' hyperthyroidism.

This receptor has the CDR3 CAWSKPGLAYEQYF. The DNA sequence is given as TGTGCCTGGAGTAAACCGGGACTAGCGTACGAGCAGTACTTC. Here the chain combines TRBV30 and TRBJ2-7; the central 10 bases match TRBD2. There are 14 amino acids in the CDR3, from cysteine to phenylalanine inclusive. Solely the CDR3 DNA is kept, with 42 bases framed from the first base. Clipping removes 2 bases from V and 4 bases from J, with 5 as the unmatched junction base count. The germline V gene (reference sequence) yields GTSNPN for CDR1 and SVGIG for CDR2.